This T cell receptor (beta chain) derives from a study of long-term antiretroviral therapy in people with HIV. V lost 5 bases to trimming and J lost 6 bases; unmatched junction nucleotides: 3. Per germline, CDR1 KGHSH and CDR2 LQKENI. The length of the CDR3 is 13 residues. This was the immunoSEQ v3.0 assay at survey level. The assay was immunoSEQ multiplex PCR, and TCRdb's table has in-frame clones only and misses some. Of 15,000 to 20,000 clones listed, roughly four fifths are singletons. This clonotype was obtained from a man in his fifties or sixties with HIV. The rearrangement links TRBV18 to TRBJ1-1, with 10 positions matching TRBD1. This specimen consisted of unsorted PBMCs, obtained 0.3 years before starting antiretroviral therapy. CDR3 bases: TGTGCCAGCTCATTAGGACAGGGGGCTGAAGCTTTCTTT. This encodes CASSLGQGAEAFF.